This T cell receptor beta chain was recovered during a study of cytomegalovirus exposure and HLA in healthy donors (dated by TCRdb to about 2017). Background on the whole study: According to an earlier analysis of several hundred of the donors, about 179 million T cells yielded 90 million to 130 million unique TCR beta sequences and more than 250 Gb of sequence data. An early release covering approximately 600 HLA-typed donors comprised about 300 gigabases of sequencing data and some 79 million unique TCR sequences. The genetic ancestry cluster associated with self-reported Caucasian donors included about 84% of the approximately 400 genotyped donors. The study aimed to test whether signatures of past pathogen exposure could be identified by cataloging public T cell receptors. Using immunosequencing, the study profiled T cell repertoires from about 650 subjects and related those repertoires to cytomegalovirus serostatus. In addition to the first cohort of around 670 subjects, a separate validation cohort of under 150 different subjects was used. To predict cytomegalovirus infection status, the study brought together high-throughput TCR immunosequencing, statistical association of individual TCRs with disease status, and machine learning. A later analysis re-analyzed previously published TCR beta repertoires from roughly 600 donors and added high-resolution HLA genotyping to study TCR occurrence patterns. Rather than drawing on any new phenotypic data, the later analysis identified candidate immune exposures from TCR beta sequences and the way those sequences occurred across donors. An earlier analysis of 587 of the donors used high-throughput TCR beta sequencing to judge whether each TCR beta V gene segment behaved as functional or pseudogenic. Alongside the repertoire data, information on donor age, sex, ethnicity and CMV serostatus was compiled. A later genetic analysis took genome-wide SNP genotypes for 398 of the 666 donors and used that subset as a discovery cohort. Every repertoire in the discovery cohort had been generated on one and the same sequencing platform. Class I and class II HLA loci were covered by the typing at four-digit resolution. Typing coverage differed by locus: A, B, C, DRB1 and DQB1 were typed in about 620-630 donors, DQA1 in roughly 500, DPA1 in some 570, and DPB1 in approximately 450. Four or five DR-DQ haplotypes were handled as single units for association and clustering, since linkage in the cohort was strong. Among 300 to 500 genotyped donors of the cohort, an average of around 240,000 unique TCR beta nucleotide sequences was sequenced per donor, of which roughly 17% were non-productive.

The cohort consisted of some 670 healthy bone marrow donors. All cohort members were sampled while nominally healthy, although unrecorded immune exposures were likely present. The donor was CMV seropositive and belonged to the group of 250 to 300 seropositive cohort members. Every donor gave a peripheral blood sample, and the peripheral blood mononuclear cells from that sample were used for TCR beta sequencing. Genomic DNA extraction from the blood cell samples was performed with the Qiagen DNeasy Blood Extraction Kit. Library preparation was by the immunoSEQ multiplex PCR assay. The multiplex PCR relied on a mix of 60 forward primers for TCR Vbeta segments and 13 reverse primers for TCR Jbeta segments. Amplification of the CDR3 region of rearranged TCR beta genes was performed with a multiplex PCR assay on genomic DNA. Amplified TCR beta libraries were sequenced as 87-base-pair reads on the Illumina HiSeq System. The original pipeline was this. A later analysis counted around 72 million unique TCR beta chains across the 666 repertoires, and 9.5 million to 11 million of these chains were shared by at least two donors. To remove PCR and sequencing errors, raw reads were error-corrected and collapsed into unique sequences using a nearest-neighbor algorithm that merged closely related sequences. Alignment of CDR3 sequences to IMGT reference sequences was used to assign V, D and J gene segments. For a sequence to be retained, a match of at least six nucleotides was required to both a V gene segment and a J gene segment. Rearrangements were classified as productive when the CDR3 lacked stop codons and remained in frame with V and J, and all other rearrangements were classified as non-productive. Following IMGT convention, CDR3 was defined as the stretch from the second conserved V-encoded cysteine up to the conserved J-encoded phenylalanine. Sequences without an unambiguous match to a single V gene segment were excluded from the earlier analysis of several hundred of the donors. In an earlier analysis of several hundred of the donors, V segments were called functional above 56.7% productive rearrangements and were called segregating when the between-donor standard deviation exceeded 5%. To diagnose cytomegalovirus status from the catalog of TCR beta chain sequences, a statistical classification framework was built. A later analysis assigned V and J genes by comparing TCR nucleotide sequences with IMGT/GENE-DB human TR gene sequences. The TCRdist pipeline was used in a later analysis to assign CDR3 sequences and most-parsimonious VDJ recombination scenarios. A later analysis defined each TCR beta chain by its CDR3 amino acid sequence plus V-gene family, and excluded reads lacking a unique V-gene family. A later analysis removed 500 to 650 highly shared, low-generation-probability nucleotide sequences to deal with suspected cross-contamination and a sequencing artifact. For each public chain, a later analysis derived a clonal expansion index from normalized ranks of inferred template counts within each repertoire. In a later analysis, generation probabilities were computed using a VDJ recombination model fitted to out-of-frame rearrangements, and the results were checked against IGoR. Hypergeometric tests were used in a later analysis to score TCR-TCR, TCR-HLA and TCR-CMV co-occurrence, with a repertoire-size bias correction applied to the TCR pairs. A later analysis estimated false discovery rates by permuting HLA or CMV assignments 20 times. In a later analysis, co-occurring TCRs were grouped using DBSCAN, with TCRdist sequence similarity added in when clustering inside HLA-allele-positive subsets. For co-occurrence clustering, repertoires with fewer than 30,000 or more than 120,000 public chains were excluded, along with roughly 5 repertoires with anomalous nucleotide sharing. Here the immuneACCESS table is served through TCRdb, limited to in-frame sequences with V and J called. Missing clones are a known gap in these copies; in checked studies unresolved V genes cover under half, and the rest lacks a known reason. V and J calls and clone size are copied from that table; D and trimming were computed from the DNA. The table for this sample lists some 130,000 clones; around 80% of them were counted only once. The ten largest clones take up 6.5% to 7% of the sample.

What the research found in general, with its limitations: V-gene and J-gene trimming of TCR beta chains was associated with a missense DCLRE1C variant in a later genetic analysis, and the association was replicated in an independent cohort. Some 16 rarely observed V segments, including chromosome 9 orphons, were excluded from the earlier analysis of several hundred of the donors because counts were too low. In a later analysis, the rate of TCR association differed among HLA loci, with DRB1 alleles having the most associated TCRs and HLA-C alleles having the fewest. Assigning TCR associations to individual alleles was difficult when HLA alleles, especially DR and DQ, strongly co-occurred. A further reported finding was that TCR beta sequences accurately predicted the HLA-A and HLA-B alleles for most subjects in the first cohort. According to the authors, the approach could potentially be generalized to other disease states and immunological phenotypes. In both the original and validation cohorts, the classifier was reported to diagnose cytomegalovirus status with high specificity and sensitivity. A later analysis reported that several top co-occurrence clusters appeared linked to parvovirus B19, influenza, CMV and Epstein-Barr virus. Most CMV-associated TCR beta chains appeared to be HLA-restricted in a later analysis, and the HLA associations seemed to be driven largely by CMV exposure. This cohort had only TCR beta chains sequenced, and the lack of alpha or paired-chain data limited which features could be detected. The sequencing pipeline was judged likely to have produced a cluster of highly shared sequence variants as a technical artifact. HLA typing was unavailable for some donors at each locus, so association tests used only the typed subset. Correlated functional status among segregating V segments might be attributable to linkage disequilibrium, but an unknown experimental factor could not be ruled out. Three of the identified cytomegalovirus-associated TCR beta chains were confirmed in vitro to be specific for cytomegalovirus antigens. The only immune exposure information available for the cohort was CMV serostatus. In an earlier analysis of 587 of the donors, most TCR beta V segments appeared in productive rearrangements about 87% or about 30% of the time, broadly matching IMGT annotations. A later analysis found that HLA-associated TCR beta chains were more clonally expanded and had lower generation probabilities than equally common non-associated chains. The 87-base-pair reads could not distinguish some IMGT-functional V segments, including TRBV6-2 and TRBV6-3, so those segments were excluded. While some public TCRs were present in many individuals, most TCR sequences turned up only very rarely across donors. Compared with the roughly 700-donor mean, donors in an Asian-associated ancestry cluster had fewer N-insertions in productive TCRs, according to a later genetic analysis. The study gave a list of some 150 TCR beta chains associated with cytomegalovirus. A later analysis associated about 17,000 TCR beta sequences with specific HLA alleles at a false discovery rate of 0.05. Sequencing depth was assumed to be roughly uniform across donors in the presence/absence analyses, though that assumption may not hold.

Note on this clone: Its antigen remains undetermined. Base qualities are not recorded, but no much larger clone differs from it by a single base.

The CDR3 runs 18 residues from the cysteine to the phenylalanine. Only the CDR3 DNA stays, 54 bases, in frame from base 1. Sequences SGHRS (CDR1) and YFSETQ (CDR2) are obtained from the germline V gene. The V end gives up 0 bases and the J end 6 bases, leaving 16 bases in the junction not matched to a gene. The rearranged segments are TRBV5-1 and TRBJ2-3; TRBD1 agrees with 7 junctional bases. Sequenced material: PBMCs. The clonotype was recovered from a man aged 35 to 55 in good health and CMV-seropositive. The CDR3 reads CASSLAGQAVMGFDTQYF. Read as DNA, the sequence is TGCGCCAGCAGCTTGGCCGGACAGGCGGTGATGGGTTTTGATACGCAGTATTTT.